Listed here are 14 T cell receptor beta chains from one sample, sequenced in a study of OX40 agonist ivuxolimab in advanced cancers. The protocol was immunoSEQ multiplex PCR, while the TCRdb copy is restricted to in-frame clones and leaves out a portion. The table shows 76,000 or so clones, with 65% to 90% occurring only once. The sequences come from CD4+ or CD8+ T cells sorted from blood, collected in a trial of the OX40 agonist ivuxolimab. These receptors originate from an adult with an advanced solid tumor such as melanoma, head and neck, liver or kidney cancer.

This CDR3 reads CASSLPKTDISTDTQYF. The CDR3 region has the DNA TGTGCCAGCAGCTTGCCCAAGACCGACATTAGCACAGATACGCAGTATTTT. The J gene is TRBJ2-3, the V gene TRBV5-5; D remains ambiguous. This CDR3 spans 17 amino acids. Germline CDR1 reads SGHKS; CDR2 reads YYEKEE (reference sequence). V was pared by 1 base and J by 0 bases, with 15 bases between.

This sequence joins TRBV6-1 and TRBJ2-2; 12 nucleotides agree with TRBD1. J gave up 6 bases and V 8 bases, and 7 bases lay outside the gene matches. The germline CDR1 and CDR2 sequences are MNHNS and SASEGT. The CDR3 is 15 amino acids. CDR3 bases: TGTGCCAGCGGGGGGGACAGGGGGCTCCCCGGGGAGCTGTTTTTT. Encoded protein: CASGGDRGLPGELFF.

The V call is TRBV7-2, the J call TRBJ2-7; D unclear. Germline V gives CDR1 SGHTA, CDR2 FQGNSA. Trimming cost V 5 bases and J 2 bases, with 13 bases left between them. The length of the CDR3 is 14 residues. DNA of the CDR3: TGTGCCAGCAGCCTCGACGCCGGTGCCTACGAGCAGTACTTC. Its translation: CASSLDAGAYEQYF.

CDR3 DNA sequence: TGCGCCAGCAGCCAAGGGACAGGGGCTAACACCGGGGAGCTGTTTTTT. This codes for CASSQGTGANTGELFF. The genes are TRBV4-3 and TRBJ2-2, with 9 bases matching TRBD1. This CDR3 has 16 residues. Unmatched junction bases numbered 2, after V lost 1 base and J lost 2 bases. Germline assignment: CDR1 LGHNA and CDR2 YSLEER.

The rearrangement links TRBV5-1 to TRBJ1-2; 9 nucleotides match TRBD1. The length of the CDR3 is 14 residues. V was clipped by 3 bases and J by 3 bases; unmatched bases: 3. CDR1 SGHRS and CDR2 YFSETQ come from the germline V gene. CDR3 region: CASSSDRGDYGYTF. The DNA for the CDR3 is TGCGCCAGCAGCTCGGACAGGGGCGACTATGGCTACACCTTC. Based on the CDR3 plus reference TRBV5-1 and TRBJ1-2, the full variable domain is KAGVTQTPRYLIKTRGQQVTLSCSPISGHRSVSWYQQTPGQGLQFLFEYFSETQRNKGNFPGRFSGRQFSNSRSEMNVSTLELGDSALYLCASSSDRGDYGYTFGSGTRLTVV.

This chain links TRBV30 with TRBJ1-6; D is unresolved. The V end was cut by 3 bases, the J end by 9 bases, with 21 bases between. CDR1 is GTSNPN and CDR2 is SVGIG in the germline V gene (reference sequence). The CDR3 is 16 amino acids. CDR3 in DNA: TGTGCCTGGAGGGCCTCCCCGTGGACCGGGAGTTCACCCCTCCACTTT. Amino acid sequence: CAWRASPWTGSSPLHF. Full variable domain (remainder filled in from reference TRBV30 and TRBJ1-6): SQTIHQWPATLVQPVGSPLSLECTVEGTSNPNLYWYRQAAGRGLQLLFYSVGIGQISSEVPQNLSASRPQDRQFILSSKKLLLSDSGFYLCAWRASPWTGSSPLHFGNGTRLTVT.

This sequence joins TRBV5-4 and TRBJ2-1; D gene ambiguous. The CDR3 is 15 amino acids. Germline loops: CDR1 SGHNT, CDR2 YYREEE (reference sequence). Trimming removed 1 base at V and 0 bases at J, with 8 bases between. CDR3 amino acids: CASSLTVSSYNEQFF. CDR3 in DNA: TGTGCCAGCAGCTTGACAGTCAGCTCCTACAATGAGCAGTTCTTC.

V is TRBV29-1 and J is TRBJ1-3; D is ambiguous. The CDR3 is made up of 12 amino acids. Germline CDR1 reads SQVTM; CDR2 reads ANQGSEA. Trimming took 6 bases from V and 4 from J, leaving 10 bases between them. The CDR3 bases are TGCAGCGTACGACTTTCCGGAAACACCATATATTTT. Translating gives CSVRLSGNTIYF.

The chain is built from TRBV5-1 and TRBJ2-5, with 9 bases aligning to TRBD2. J was trimmed by 5 bases and V by 7 bases; bases with no gene match: 12. Looked up from germline, CDR1 is SGHRS and CDR2 is YFSETQ. CDR3 length equals 15 residues. CDR3 sequence reads: CASSDPGLAVETQYF. CDR3 bases: TGCGCCAGCTCCGATCCGGGACTAGCTGTGGAGACCCAGTACTTC. Full variable domain (rest looked up from reference TRBV5-1 and TRBJ2-5): KAGVTQTPRYLIKTRGQQVTLSCSPISGHRSVSWYQQTPGQGLQFLFEYFSETQRNKGNFPGRFSGRQFSNSRSEMNVSTLELGDSALYLCASSDPGLAVETQYFGPGTRLLVL.

V and J are TRBV10-2 and TRBJ1-2; no definite D call. The CDR3 has 15 residues. With 3 bases removed from V and 1 base from J, the gap between germline ends came to 12 bases. The germline V gene has CDR1 WSHSY and CDR2 SAAADI. The CDR3 sequence is CASSDPTPLNYGYTF. The DNA for the CDR3 is TGCGCCAGCAGTGACCCAACCCCTCTTAACTATGGCTACACCTTC.

The chain recombines TRBV7-3 with TRBJ2-1; perhaps TRBD2 as D (5 bases). The V and J ends lost 5 bases and 1 base respectively, with 9 bases between them. The CDR3 contains 14 residues. Germline V gene lookup returns CDR1 SGHTA and CDR2 FQGTGA. The CDR3 nucleotides are TGTGCCAGCAGCCCACCGGGGTCCTACAATGAGCAGTTCTTC. It specifies CASSPPGSYNEQFF.

The V and J genes are TRBV7-2 and TRBJ1-3; D is unclear. Germline values: CDR1 SGHTA, CDR2 FQGNSA. Trimming shortened V by 5 bases and J by 11 bases, and 16 bases separated the two germline ends. The CDR3 totals 13 residues. The CDR3 region is CASSLAGEGAIYF. The CDR3, as DNA: TGTGCCAGCAGCCTTGCCGGAGAGGGCGCCATATATTTT.

The chain joins TRBV10-3 to TRBJ2-1; maybe TRBD1 (6 bases). V lost 0 bases and J lost 3, with 18 bases in between. Germline values: CDR1 ENHRY, CDR2 SYGVKD. This CDR3 spans 18 amino acids. CDR3: CAISESSSAQGGYNEQFF. The CDR3, as DNA: TGTGCCATCAGTGAGTCGTCATCAGCACAGGGTGGCTACAATGAGCAGTTCTTC.

In its sample, this clone was seen once. The J gene is TRBJ2-7, the V gene TRBV7-2; no definite D call. Germline V lookup: CDR1 SGHTA, CDR2 FQGNSA. The V end was cut by 5 bases, the J end by 5 bases, with 10 bases between. CDR3 size: 12 residues. CDR3 amino acids: CASSAIVHEQYF. The CDR3 DNA reads TGTGCCAGCAGCGCGATCGTTCACGAGCAGTACTTC.